These 10 T cell receptor beta chains were all obtained from the same sample, sequenced in a study of blood T cell repertoires in COVID-19. Profiled with immunoSEQ multiplex PCR; TCRdb holds only in-frame clones, not every one. The table records about 290,000 clones, approximately 90% of them present only once. The sample consisted of peripheral blood. Source of these receptors: a woman aged 25 to 39 with active or convalescent COVID-19.

The chain has TRBV7-9 and TRBJ2-7, with 8 bases that match TRBD1. The CDR3 is 16 residues long. Germline V CDR1 and CDR2: SEHNR, FQNEAQ (reference sequence). Trimming removed 0 bases from V and 9 bases from J; junction bases left unmatched: 13. The CDR3 is CASSLAGGAGGIGQYF. Here the CDR3 DNA reads TGTGCCAGCAGCTTAGCTGGAGGAGCAGGGGGCATCGGGCAGTACTTC.

This chain uses TRBV18 with TRBJ1-2; a possible D gene is TRBD1 (5 bases). Germline V gives CDR1 KGHSH, CDR2 LQKENI. V was cut by 7 bases and J by 7 bases, with 19 bases left in between. This CDR3 region has 14 residues. DNA for the CDR3: TGTGCCAGCTTGGGGACTCCCGGAGACTCTGGCTACACCTTC. Its translation: CASLGTPGDSGYTF. The variable domain in full, with the rest retrieved from reference TRBV18 and TRBJ1-2, is NAGVMQNPRHLVRRRGQEARLRCSPMKGHSHVYWYRQLPEEGLKFMVYLQKENIIDESGMPKERFSAEFPKEGPSILRIQQVVRGDSAAYFCASLGTPGDSGYTFGSGTRLTVV.

This rearrangement joins TRBV5-6 to TRBJ1-2; a weak D match, TRBD1 (6 bases). CDR3 length: 13 amino acids. Deletions cut 2 bases from V and 3 bases from J, with 8 bases between. Germline assignment: CDR1 SGHDT and CDR2 YYEEEE. CDR3 coding DNA: TGTGCCAGCAGCTTTCAGGGGCACTATGGCTACACCTTC. It codes for CASSFQGHYGYTF.

This clone was seen just once. This sequence joins TRBV7-8 and TRBJ1-5; D gene ambiguous. Germline V gene lookup returns CDR1 SGHVS and CDR2 FQNEAQ. V lost 0 bases to trimming and J lost 0 bases, with 15 bases between them. The CDR3 has 18 amino acids. The CDR3 is CASSLAGRQPFSNQPQHF. DNA for the CDR3: TGTGCCAGCAGCTTAGCAGGCAGGCAGCCTTTTAGCAATCAGCCCCAGCATTTT.

The chain carries TRBV9 and TRBJ1-2; TRBD1 aligns across 8 bases. The CDR3 loop spans 15 amino acids. J was trimmed by 8 bases and V by 3 bases; bases with no gene match: 12. Germline V gives CDR1 SGDLS, CDR2 YYNGEE. CDR3 protein: CASSASLGQGGGYTF. CDR3 bases: TGTGCCAGCAGCGCCAGCTTAGGACAGGGCGGGGGCTACACCTTC.

This chain uses TRBV19 with TRBJ1-2; the D is unclear. Germline V gives CDR1 LNHDA, CDR2 SQIVND (reference sequence). The CDR3 length is 15 residues. Trimming removed 4 bases at V and 2 bases at J, with 14 bases between. The chain's CDR3 is CASSTPLLGNYGYTF. The DNA of the CDR3 is TGTGCCAGTAGTACCCCTTTATTGGGCAACTATGGCTACACCTTC.

J is TRBJ2-7 and V is TRBV6-2 or TRBV6-3; TRBD2 aligns across 12 bases. With V trimmed by 5 bases and J by 8 bases, 7 bases remained unmatched. The CDR3 is 14 residues long. Looked up from germline, CDR1 is MNHEY and CDR2 is SVGEGT. The CDR3 protein is CASSLGLAGHQQYF. The CDR3 region has the DNA TGTGCCAGCAGTCTTGGACTAGCGGGGCATCAGCAGTACTTC.

The chain carries TRBV2 and TRBJ2-3; the match to TRBD2 covers 10 bases. Germline loops: CDR1 SNHLY, CDR2 FYNNEI. The CDR3 length is 18 residues. The junction had 13 bases not matched to a gene; V was cut back by 2 bases and J by 5 bases. CDR3 coding DNA: TGTGCCAGCAGTGAAATCCTAGCGGGGGTCTTCTCCGTAGATACGCAGTATTTT. This gives the protein CASSEILAGVFSVDTQYF.

V gene TRBV27 combines with J gene TRBJ1-2, with TRBD1 identical over 8 bases. CDR3 length: 16 residues. Germline assignment: CDR1 MNHEY and CDR2 SMNVEV (reference sequence). Losses at the gene ends were 2 bases for V and 6 bases for J; bases not matched to a gene: 11. As DNA, the CDR3 is TGTGCCAGCAGTTTACGAATTGAGGGACAGGTAGATGGCTACACCTTC. Encoded protein: CASSLRIEGQVDGYTF.

V gene TRBV6-6 combines with J gene TRBJ2-7; D might be TRBD1 (7 bases). The germline V and J ends were trimmed by 2 bases and 4 bases, with 12 bases remaining between them. The CDR3 has 14 amino acids. Germline CDR1 and CDR2: MNHNY and SVGAGI (reference sequence). The CDR3 DNA is TGTGCCAGCAGTTACGCCCAGGGGGGTTACGAGCAGTACTTC. Protein: CASSYAQGGYEQYF.